Following are 15 T cell receptor beta chains from one sample sequenced in a study of PD-1 blockade in classical Hodgkin lymphoma. The method was immunoSEQ multiplex PCR; TCRdb's version includes in-frame clones alone and lacks a portion of them. The table lists tens of thousands of clones, about 94% of them singletons, with roughly 5.5% in the top ten. This sample's time point: newly diagnosed, previously untreated cHL patient sample. What was sequenced was peripheral blood mononuclear cells (PBMCs). The receptors come from a human donor with classical Hodgkin lymphoma.

This rearrangement joins TRBV7-3 to TRBJ2-5, with D unresolved. V lost 0 bases to trimming and J lost 1 base, with 3 bases between them. The CDR3 covers 13 residues. CDR1 SGHTA and CDR2 FQGTGA come from the germline V gene. CDR3 protein: CASSLTPQETQYF. For the CDR3, the DNA is TGTGCCAGCAGCTTAACACCCCAAGAGACCCAGTACTTC.

V and J are TRBV7-9 and TRBJ2-1, with D possibly matching TRBD2 (6 bases). Germline loops: CDR1 SEHNR, CDR2 FQNEAQ (reference sequence). The V end was cut by 5 bases, the J end by 10 bases, with 15 bases between. The CDR3 extends over 13 amino acids. The CDR3 loop is CASSRGIGGEQFF. The CDR3 DNA is TGTGCCAGCAGCCGAGGCATAGGAGGGGAGCAGTTCTTC.

This clone was picked up one time. The rearrangement joins TRBV28 to TRBJ2-1, with D maybe TRBD1 (6 bases). The V gene lost 10 bases and the J gene lost 0 bases, with 13 bases spanning the gap. The CDR3 spans 14 residues. CDR1 and CDR2 (germline): MDHEN, SYDVKM. In DNA, the CDR3 is TGTGCCACCCTGGACAGCAGCTCCTACAATGAGCAGTTCTTC. Amino acids: CATLDSSSYNEQFF. Full variable domain (rest looked up from reference TRBV28 and TRBJ2-1): DVKVTQSSRYLVKRTGEKVFLECVQDMDHENMFWYRQDPGLGLRLIYFSYDVKMKEKGDIPEGYSVSREKKERFSLILESASTNQTSMYLCATLDSSSYNEQFFGPGTRLTVL.

This clone was observed a single time. The V call is TRBV15, the J call TRBJ2-7; no definite D call. V was pared by 5 bases and J by 2 bases, with 16 bases between. Germline assignment: CDR1 LNHNV and CDR2 YYDKDF (reference sequence). The CDR3 contains 15 residues. CDR3: CATSRLRTVAYEQYF. The CDR3 bases are TGTGCCACCAGCCGCCTACGGACGGTAGCCTACGAGCAGTACTTC.

J is TRBJ2-7 and V is TRBV5-1; TRBD1 agrees at 7 bases. With V trimmed by 3 bases and J by 6 bases, 3 bases remained unmatched. Germline V gene data show CDR1 as SGHRS and CDR2 as YFSETQ. CDR3 length: 12 residues. In DNA form, the CDR3 reads TGCGCCAGCAGCTGGGCAGGGGGCGAGCAGTACTTC. This gives the protein CASSWAGGEQYF.

The V call is TRBV11-2, the J call TRBJ2-1, with D perhaps given as TRBD1 or TRBD2 (6 bases each). The CDR3 loop spans 15 amino acids. Trimming stripped 5 bases from V and 7 bases from J, with 18 bases between. Germline V gene data show CDR1 as SGHAT and CDR2 as FQNNGV. The CDR3 bases are TGTGCCAGCAGCAAATACAGGGACGGGGGAAATGAGCAGTTCTTC. It specifies CASSKYRDGGNEQFF. The full variable domain, its missing parts supplied by reference TRBV11-2 and TRBJ2-1, is EAGVAQSPRYKIIEKRQSVAFWCNPISGHATLYWYQQILGQGPKLLIQFQNNGVVDDSQLPKDRFSAERLKGVDSTLKIQPAKLEDSAVYLCASSKYRDGGNEQFFGPGTRLTVL.

The chain joins TRBV7-2 to TRBJ2-5; 8 nucleotides match TRBD1. This CDR3 is 14 amino acids long. V was pared by 4 bases and J by 5 bases, with 6 bases of the junction left unmatched. CDR1 is SGHTA, CDR2 FQGNSA, per germline. CDR3 nucleotides: TGTGCCAGCAGCTCCCGGACAGGGTGGGAGACCCAGTACTTC. It encodes CASSSRTGWETQYF.

The chain is built from TRBV28 and TRBJ1-1; TRBD1 aligns across 7 bases. The ends lost 3 bases at V and 1 base at J; junction bases unmatched: 2. The germline CDR1 and CDR2 sequences are MDHEN and SYDVKM. The CDR3 runs to 14 residues. The CDR3 coding sequence is TGTGCCAGCAGTTTTGGGGACAGGAACACTGAAGCTTTCTTT. Translating gives CASSFGDRNTEAFF. Full variable domain (missing parts from reference TRBV28 and TRBJ1-1): DVKVTQSSRYLVKRTGEKVFLECVQDMDHENMFWYRQDPGLGLRLIYFSYDVKMKEKGDIPEGYSVSREKKERFSLILESASTNQTSMYLCASSFGDRNTEAFFGQGTRLTVV.

The genes are TRBV4-3 and TRBJ2-3; D remains ambiguous. V was shortened by 1 base and J by 1 base, with 6 bases between the two germline ends. Germline lookup yields CDR1 LGHNA and CDR2 YSLEER. This CDR3 has 14 residues. This CDR3 reads CASSQAPGTDTQYF. CDR3 DNA: TGCGCCAGCAGCCAAGCGCCAGGCACAGATACGCAGTATTTT.

The chain links TRBV11-3 to TRBJ2-2, with a weak D call TRBD1 (8 bases). This CDR3 contains 18 residues. V was cut by 2 bases and J by 2 bases, with 18 bases left in between. Germline V gene sequence: CDR1 SGHNT, CDR2 YENEEA. DNA of the CDR3: TGTGCCAGCAGCTTATCCCCGGGGGGACAGGTTAACACCGGGGAGCTGTTTTTT. Its protein product is CASSLSPGGQVNTGELFF. Full variable domain (missing parts from reference TRBV11-3 and TRBJ2-2): EAGVVQSPRYKIIEKKQPVAFWCNPISGHNTLYWYLQNLGQGPELLIRYENEEAVDDSQLPKDRFSAERLKGVDSTLKIQPAELGDSAVYLCASSLSPGGQVNTGELFFGEGSRLTVL.

As for this clone: Other DNA sequences of this sample code for an identical CDR3. This chain links TRBV9 with TRBJ1-5, with D hard to call. This CDR3 comprises 14 residues. V was trimmed by 2 bases and J by 0 bases, leaving 6 bases between them. Per germline, CDR1 SGDLS and CDR2 YYNGEE. CDR3 in DNA: TGTGCCAGCAGCGTCGGGAATAGCAATCAGCCCCAGCATTTT. Amino acids: CASSVGNSNQPQHF.

The rearrangement joins TRBV30 to TRBJ1-2, with D maybe TRBD1 (5 bases). Trimming removed 2 bases from V and 10 bases from J, with 11 bases in between. Germline V CDR1 and CDR2: GTSNPN, SVGIG (reference sequence). The CDR3 is made up of 11 amino acids. In DNA form, the CDR3 reads TGTGCCTGGAGTTCGAGGGGAGTCTACACCTTC. Protein: CAWSSRGVYTF. The whole variable domain, filled in from reference TRBV30 and TRBJ1-2, reads SQTIHQWPATLVQPVGSPLSLECTVEGTSNPNLYWYRQAAGRGLQLLFYSVGIGQISSEVPQNLSASRPQDRQFILSSKKLLLSDSGFYLCAWSSRGVYTFGSGTRLTVV.

The rearrangement links TRBV5-1 to TRBJ2-7; 9 bases fit TRBD1. The germline V gene encodes CDR1 SGHRS and CDR2 YFSETQ. The CDR3 totals 15 residues. J was trimmed by 0 bases and V by 4 bases; bases with no gene match: 5. The CDR3 loop reads CASSITGGFSYEQYF. DNA of the CDR3: TGCGCCAGCAGCATTACAGGGGGCTTCTCCTACGAGCAGTACTTC.

The chain uses TRBV6-6 and TRBJ2-5; 7 positions match TRBD1. Trimming cost V 6 bases and J 3 bases; bases outside gene matches: 4. This CDR3 region has 13 residues. Germline assignment: CDR1 MNHNY and CDR2 SVGAGI (reference sequence). The CDR3 loop reads CASRTTGEETQYF. The CDR3 DNA follows: TGTGCCAGCAGAACCACAGGGGAAGAGACCCAGTACTTC.

The chain employs TRBV7-8 and TRBJ2-7, with D possibly matching TRBD2 (6 bases). The CDR3 is 15 amino acids. Germline V gene lookup returns CDR1 SGHVS and CDR2 FQNEAQ. Trimming removed 7 bases at V and 0 bases at J, with 16 bases between. CDR3 in amino acids: CASTISGGNSYEQYF. CDR3 DNA: TGTGCCAGCACAATCAGTGGGGGGAACTCCTACGAGCAGTACTTC.